The 12 T cell receptor beta chains listed next were all sequenced from one sample in a study of shared clonotypes between healthy human individuals. CD45RO negativity and positive selection for CCR7 defined naive CD8 cells, a population that excluded terminally differentiated effector memory CD45RA+ cells. TCRdb's copy holds only in-frame clones and misses some; the assay was immunoSEQ multiplex PCR. In the table there are around 2.1 million clones, 93% of which are singletons. The sequenced material came from naive CD8+ T cells from PBMCs. The receptors were sampled from a man between 18 and 29 years old in good health. Some clones in this sample may be carry-over from other donors' samples.

This chain connects TRBV11-2 to TRBJ2-1; D might be TRBD1 (5 bases). Per germline, CDR1 SGHAT and CDR2 FQNNGV. The CDR3 has 14 residues. Deletions cut 6 bases from V and 0 bases from J, with 9 bases between. The CDR3 sequence is CASRGRDSYNEQFF. The CDR3 nucleotides are TGTGCCAGCAGGGGGCGCGACTCCTACAATGAGCAGTTCTTC.

V gene TRBV10-3 combines with J gene TRBJ2-1; the D is unclear. The germline V gene has CDR1 ENHRY and CDR2 SYGVKD. This CDR3 is built from 14 residues. V gave up 0 bases and J gave up 5 bases, with 8 bases separating them. The CDR3 loop reads CAISESIQNNEQFF. The CDR3 coding sequence is TGTGCCATCAGTGAGTCAATACAGAACAATGAGCAGTTCTTC.

V and J are TRBV7-2 and TRBJ2-1; either TRBD1 or TRBD2 may fit D (5 bases each). The CDR3 covers 17 residues. Germline CDR1 and CDR2: SGHTA and FQGNSA. V gave up 4 bases and J gave up 0 bases, with 16 bases separating them. The CDR3 DNA sequence: TGTGCCAGCAGCTCGCGCCTCGAGGGGCTCTCCTACAATGAGCAGTTCTTC. Its protein product is CASSSRLEGLSYNEQFF.

This chain links TRBV28 with TRBJ2-7; D is possibly TRBD2 (5 bases). CDR3 length: 12 residues. Germline CDR1 reads MDHEN; CDR2 reads SYDVKM. V was cut by 7 bases and J by 6 bases, with 13 bases left in between. The DNA of the CDR3 is TGTGCCAGCAACGGAGGAACCGGCGAGCAGTACTTC. This translates into CASNGGTGEQYF.

The chain combines TRBV2 with TRBJ2-1; 10 bases line up with TRBD2. Germline V gene sequence: CDR1 SNHLY, CDR2 FYNNEI. This CDR3 spans 15 amino acids. The V segment lost 3 bases and the J segment 8 bases; nucleotides outside the gene matches: 7. DNA of the CDR3: TGTGCCAGCAGTGACGGACTAGCGGCCTGGGATGAGCAGTTCTTC. Its translation is CASSDGLAAWDEQFF.

A note on this clone: The identical CDR3 is also encoded by other nucleotide sequences in the sample. The rearrangement links TRBV6-1 to TRBJ2-7; D might be TRBD2 (6 bases). V lost 4 bases and J lost 4, with 11 bases in between. Germline values: CDR1 MNHNS, CDR2 SASEGT. The CDR3 totals 13 residues. In DNA form, the CDR3 reads TGTGCCAGCAGTGTTGGGCGGGGTTACGAGCAGTACTTC. It specifies CASSVGRGYEQYF.

On this clone: Different DNA sequences within this sample yield the same CDR3. V is TRBV28 and J is TRBJ2-1; no firm D call. The CDR3 is 14 residues long. Looked up from germline, CDR1 is MDHEN and CDR2 is SYDVKM. Trimming removed 2 bases at V and 0 bases at J, with 5 bases between. The CDR3 nucleotides read TGTGCCAGCAGTTTACTGTCCTCCTACAATGAGCAGTTCTTC. It is translated as CASSLLSSYNEQFF.

This clone was seen a handful of times. This sequence joins TRBV4-1 and TRBJ1-4; D perhaps matches TRBD1 (5 bases). The CDR3 extends over 13 amino acids. Trimming shortened V by 5 bases and J by 6 bases, and 10 bases separated the two germline ends. CDR1 and CDR2 from the germline V gene are MGHRA and YSYEKL. CDR3 sequence (DNA): TGCGCCAGCAGCGCCGGGACGGATGAAAAACTGTTTTTT. Translating it yields CASSAGTDEKLFF.

The gene calls are TRBV6-1 and TRBJ2-7; the D call may be TRBD1 or TRBD2 (6 bases each). The CDR3 spans 17 residues. The V gene lost 2 bases and the J gene lost 0 bases, with 17 bases spanning the gap. Looked up from germline, CDR1 is MNHNS and CDR2 is SASEGT. The CDR3 sequence is CASSELKIGGISYEQYF. CDR3 bases: TGTGCCAGCAGTGAACTGAAGATAGGGGGGATCTCCTACGAGCAGTACTTC.

Concerning this clone itself: A much larger clone is a single base away; this may be a read error. The V gene is TRBV27, the J gene TRBJ2-7; D is ambiguous. This CDR3 contains 11 residues. Germline CDR1 MNHEY, CDR2 SMNVEV (reference sequence). The V and J ends lost 5 bases and 2 bases respectively, with 4 bases between them. In DNA form, the CDR3 reads TGTGCCAGCAGTGACACCTACGAGCAGTACTTC. Residues: CASSDTYEQYF.

The gene calls are TRBV4-2 and TRBJ2-7; D is ambiguous. V was pared by 2 bases and J by 2 bases, with 16 bases between. This CDR3 comprises 16 residues. The V gene's germline CDR1 is LGHNA and CDR2 YNFKEQ. CDR3 sequence reads: CASSQFSAGATYEQYF. Written as DNA, the CDR3 is TGTGCCAGCAGCCAATTCTCGGCAGGTGCAACCTACGAGCAGTACTTC.

The chain combines TRBV7-6 with TRBJ1-3, with D perhaps TRBD1 (6 bases). V dropped 1 base and J dropped 0 bases, with 10 bases sitting between them. CDR1 is SGHVS, CDR2 FNYEAQ, per germline. This CDR3 spans 16 amino acids. The CDR3 DNA reads TGTGCCAGCAGCTTAGACAGGGCCAACTCTGGAAACACCATATATTTT. Translation gives CASSLDRANSGNTIYF.